Each of the 27 T cell receptor beta chains below was sequenced from the same sample in a study of T cell responses to AZD1222 COVID-19 vaccine. TCRdb's copy holds only in-frame clones and misses some; the assay was immunoSEQ multiplex PCR. The table lists over 150,000 clones, more than 75% of them singletons. This material consisted of peripheral blood, taken on day 0 of AZD1222 vaccination. Receptors originate from an adult in good health.

This rearrangement joins TRBV15 to TRBJ2-5, with 7 bases fitting TRBD1. Trimming cost V 3 bases and J 5 bases; bases outside gene matches: 0. The CDR3 contains 12 residues. Germline-derived CDR1 and CDR2 are LNHNV and YYDKDF (reference sequence). CDR3 loop: CATSSRGETQYF. CDR3 DNA sequence: TGTGCCACCAGCAGCAGGGGGGAGACCCAGTACTTC.

The table lists this clone with a count of one. This chain joins TRBV19 and TRBJ1-2; D remains ambiguous. Looked up from germline, CDR1 is LNHDA and CDR2 is SQIVND (reference sequence). V lost 1 base to trimming and J lost 0 bases, with 6 bases between them. This CDR3 has 14 amino acids. The CDR3 region has the DNA TGTGCCAGTAGTATAGGTAGGGCTAACTATGGCTACACCTTC. As protein: CASSIGRANYGYTF.

CDR3 protein: CATSLSSVSYEQYF. CDR3 sequence (DNA): TGTGCCACCAGTCTTTCTTCGGTCTCCTACGAGCAGTACTTC. The V call is TRBV24-1, the J call TRBJ2-7; D uncertain. V dropped 6 bases and J dropped 0 bases, with 11 bases sitting between them. Germline assignment: CDR1 KGHDR and CDR2 SFDVKD. This CDR3 has 14 amino acids.

The chain combines TRBV7-2 with TRBJ2-5; 9 bases map to TRBD2. J was trimmed by 4 bases and V by 0 bases; bases with no gene match: 3. Looked up from germline, CDR1 is SGHTA and CDR2 is FQGNSA. CDR3 length: 15 amino acids. The CDR3 region has the DNA TGTGCCAGCAGCTTAGCGCGGGAGGGCCGAGAGACCCAGTACTTC. It encodes CASSLAREGRETQYF. The variable domain in full, completed from reference TRBV7-2 and TRBJ2-5, reads GAGVSQSPSNKVTEKGKDVELRCDPISGHTALYWYRQSLGQGLEFLIYFQGNSAPDKSGLPSDRFSAERTGGSVSTLTIQRTQQEDSAVYLCASSLAREGRETQYFGPGTRLLVL.

This chain links TRBV28 with TRBJ2-7; 7 bases fit TRBD1. The CDR3 runs to 14 residues. The J segment lost 3 bases and the V segment lost 3 bases, leaving 5 bases of the junction unmatched. CDR1 and CDR2 from the germline V gene are MDHEN and SYDVKM. CDR3 region: CASSLPGGVYEQYF. CDR3 sequence (DNA): TGTGCCAGCAGTTTGCCAGGGGGTGTCTACGAGCAGTACTTC. The variable domain in full, completed from reference TRBV28 and TRBJ2-7, reads DVKVTQSSRYLVKRTGEKVFLECVQDMDHENMFWYRQDPGLGLRLIYFSYDVKMKEKGDIPEGYSVSREKKERFSLILESASTNQTSMYLCASSLPGGVYEQYFGPGTRLTVT.

This chain connects TRBV5-1 to TRBJ1-1; 8 bases match TRBD1. This CDR3 has 16 residues. Germline V gene sequence: CDR1 SGHRS, CDR2 YFSETQ. V lost 5 bases and J lost 4; bases outside the gene matches: 13. CDR3 sequence (DNA): TGCGCCAGCAGGACTGGTCCAGGGGGCGAGGGCACTGAAGCTTTCTTT. Translation gives CASRTGPGGEGTEAFF.

V is TRBV6-1 and J is TRBJ1-2, with 9 bases fitting TRBD1. This CDR3 has 15 amino acids. Germline assignment: CDR1 MNHNS and CDR2 SASEGT. J lost 3 bases, V lost 3 bases, and 5 bases had no gene match. The CDR3 protein is CASSDQQGADYGYTF. The CDR3, as DNA: TGTGCCAGCAGTGACCAACAGGGGGCTGACTATGGCTACACCTTC.

CDR3 bases: TGTGCCAGCAGCCACCGACTAGTTGGGACCTACAATGAGCAGTTCTTC. Amino acids: CASSHRLVGTYNEQFF. The chain uses TRBV7-8 and TRBJ2-1; a weak D match, TRBD2 (6 bases). Germline values: CDR1 SGHVS, CDR2 FQNEAQ. The CDR3 has 16 residues. V was trimmed by 5 bases and J by 2 bases, leaving 16 bases between them.

The J gene is TRBJ2-1, the V gene TRBV7-9, with D tentatively TRBD2 (6 bases). With 5 bases removed from V and 2 bases from J, the gap between germline ends came to 13 bases. The CDR3 spans 15 residues. The V gene's germline CDR1 is SEHNR and CDR2 FQNEAQ (reference sequence). CDR3 sequence reads: CASSPTTSAYNEQFF. CDR3 DNA sequence: TGTGCCAGCAGCCCGACGACTAGTGCCTACAATGAGCAGTTCTTC.

The rearrangement joins TRBV25-1 to TRBJ2-7, with 7 bases fitting TRBD1. Trimming removed 3 bases from V and 7 bases from J; junction bases left unmatched: 9. Looked up from germline, CDR1 is MGHDK and CDR2 is SYGVNS. The CDR3 consists of 14 residues. The CDR3 loop reads CASSEATGYREQYF. The DNA for the CDR3 is TGTGCCAGCAGTGAGGCGACAGGGTATCGAGAGCAGTACTTC.

The chain has TRBV2 and TRBJ1-4, with 9 bases that match TRBD1. Germline V CDR1 and CDR2: SNHLY, FYNNEI. J gave up 5 bases and V 3 bases, and 4 bases lay outside the gene matches. The CDR3 is made up of 15 amino acids. This chain's CDR3 is CASSDWGQGNEKLFF. As DNA, the CDR3 is TGTGCCAGCAGTGATTGGGGACAGGGAAATGAAAAACTGTTTTTT.

This clone appeared a few times. The genes are TRBV7-6 and TRBJ1-4, with 9 bases aligning to TRBD1. Germline lookup yields CDR1 SGHVS and CDR2 FNYEAQ. This CDR3 has 16 amino acids. After removal of 0 bases from V and 6 bases from J, the junction contained 5 bases not matched to a gene. The CDR3 is CASSLAAGQGDEKLFF. The CDR3 DNA reads TGTGCCAGCAGCTTAGCGGCGGGACAGGGAGATGAAAAACTGTTTTTT.

V and J are TRBV4-3 and TRBJ2-7; perhaps TRBD1 as D (5 bases). This CDR3 is built from 13 residues. V shed 3 bases and J shed 3 bases, with 9 bases lying between them. Germline assignment: CDR1 LGHNA and CDR2 YSLEER. CDR3 nucleotide sequence: TGCGCCAGCAGCCAGCAAACAGGCTACGAGCAGTACTTC. This sequence encodes CASSQQTGYEQYF.

The rearrangement links TRBV6-5 to TRBJ2-7, with unresolved D. Germline values: CDR1 MNHEY, CDR2 SVGAGI. This CDR3 comprises 15 residues. V was shortened by 6 bases and J by 1 base, with 16 bases between the two germline ends. CDR3 nucleotide sequence: TGTGCCAGCAGCGAGACCCCCGCGGCGTCCTACGAGCAGTACTTC. Translation gives CASSETPAASYEQYF.

This clone was observed a few times. This chain uses TRBV3-1 (or the pseudogene TRBV3-2) with TRBJ1-2; D remains ambiguous. The CDR3 runs to 15 residues. CDR1 LGHDT and CDR2 YNNKEL come from the germline V gene (reference sequence). Trimming shortened V by 4 bases and J by 4 bases, and 16 bases separated the two germline ends. In nucleotides, the CDR3 is TGTGCCAGCAGCCCTACCGGGGTGTCGGGCTATGGCTACACCTTC. Its translation: CASSPTGVSGYGYTF.

The chain uses TRBV28 and TRBJ1-5; TRBD1 matches at 7 bases. V lost 8 bases and J lost 6; bases outside the gene matches: 7. Germline CDR1 MDHEN, CDR2 SYDVKM. The CDR3 runs 13 residues. The DNA of the CDR3 is TGTGCCAGCTACGTAGGGGGCACTCAGCCCCAGCATTTT. It specifies CASYVGGTQPQHF. The variable domain in full, completed from reference TRBV28 and TRBJ1-5, reads DVKVTQSSRYLVKRTGEKVFLECVQDMDHENMFWYRQDPGLGLRLIYFSYDVKMKEKGDIPEGYSVSREKKERFSLILESASTNQTSMYLCASYVGGTQPQHFGDGTRLSIL.

V and J are TRBV9 and TRBJ1-2; the match to TRBD1 covers 8 bases. There are 15 residues in the CDR3. V dropped 4 bases and J dropped 4; count of bases not matched to a gene: 9. Per the germline V gene, CDR1 is SGDLS and CDR2 is YYNGEE. The CDR3 DNA is TGTGCCAGCAGCACTGGACAGGGTGGAGGCTATGGCTACACCTTC. As protein: CASSTGQGGGYGYTF.

The V gene is TRBV14, the J gene TRBJ1-2, with D hard to call. Germline V gene data show CDR1 as SGHDN and CDR2 as FVKESK. Trimming left V 2 bases short and J 4 bases short, with 5 bases between. The CDR3 covers 12 residues. The CDR3 loop reads CASSQTAYGYTF. Here the CDR3 DNA reads TGTGCCAGCAGCCAAACAGCCTATGGCTACACCTTC. Complete variable domain (other parts from reference TRBV14 and TRBJ1-2): EAGVTQFPSHSVIEKGQTVTLRCDPISGHDNLYWYRRVMGKEIKFLLHFVKESKQDESGMPNNRFLAERTGGTYSTLKVQPAELEDSGVYFCASSQTAYGYTFGSGTRLTVV.

Ten or more counts support this clone. This chain joins TRBV5-6 and TRBJ2-3, with TRBD2 matching over 8 bases. CDR3 length: 16 residues. Germline-derived CDR1 and CDR2 are SGHDT and YYEEEE. V dropped 0 bases and J dropped 0; count of bases not matched to a gene: 3. DNA of the CDR3: TGTGCCAGCAGCTTGGGAAGCGGGAGAAGCACAGATACGCAGTATTTT. Translating it yields CASSLGSGRSTDTQYF.

V and J are TRBV5-1 and TRBJ1-3; 7 nucleotides line up with TRBD1. Trimming cost V 4 bases and J 6 bases; bases outside gene matches: 10. This CDR3 is 15 amino acids long. The germline gives CDR1 SGHRS, CDR2 YFSETQ. The CDR3 reads CASSIGQALKNTIYF. The CDR3 DNA is TGCGCCAGCAGCATCGGACAGGCCCTGAAAAACACCATATATTTT.

The chain joins TRBV30 to TRBJ1-2; tentative D call: TRBD1 (6 bases). CDR3 length: 16 amino acids. Deletions cut 2 bases from V and 0 bases from J, with 16 bases between. Per germline, CDR1 GTSNPN and CDR2 SVGIG (reference sequence). Written as DNA, the CDR3 is TGTGCCTGGAGTCCTCCCGGGGGCCCCGCTAACTATGGCTACACCTTC. This sequence encodes CAWSPPGGPANYGYTF. The variable domain in full, with the rest retrieved from reference TRBV30 and TRBJ1-2, is SQTIHQWPATLVQPVGSPLSLECTVEGTSNPNLYWYRQAAGRGLQLLFYSVGIGQISSEVPQNLSASRPQDRQFILSSKKLLLSDSGFYLCAWSPPGGPANYGYTFGSGTRLTVV.

This chain uses TRBV24-1 with TRBJ2-2; the match to TRBD1 covers 7 bases. Unmatched junction bases numbered 8, after V lost 5 bases and J lost 6 bases. CDR3 length equals 15 residues. From germline, CDR1 is KGHDR and CDR2 SFDVKD. The CDR3 region is CATSAGTVDAGELFF. The CDR3 coding sequence is TGTGCCACCAGTGCAGGGACAGTCGACGCCGGGGAGCTGTTTTTT.

V gene TRBV2 combines with J gene TRBJ1-6; 9 bases line up with TRBD1. Germline values: CDR1 SNHLY, CDR2 FYNNEI. The junction had 4 bases not matched to a gene; V was cut back by 7 bases and J by 6 bases. CDR3 length: 14 residues. The CDR3 bases are TGTGCCAGCATGGAGACAGGGGGTAATTCACCCCTCCACTTT. Amino acids: CASMETGGNSPLHF.

This clone showed up just once. The chain carries TRBV9 and TRBJ2-3; 13 nucleotides line up with TRBD2. V dropped 0 bases and J dropped 6; count of bases not matched to a gene: 10. The CDR3 is 18 amino acids. The V gene's germline CDR1 is SGDLS and CDR2 YYNGEE. CDR3 sequence (DNA): TGTGCCAGCAGCGTAGGGGAGGGACTAGCGGGGCCGCGGGATACGCAGTATTTT. It is translated as CASSVGEGLAGPRDTQYF. Full variable domain (missing parts from reference TRBV9 and TRBJ2-3): DSGVTQTPKHLITATGQRVTLRCSPRSGDLSVYWYQQSLDQGLQFLIQYYNGEERAKGNILERFSAQQFPDLHSELNLSSLELGDSALYFCASSVGEGLAGPRDTQYFGPGTRLTVL.

The CDR3 here is CASSGTLGQETQYF. The CDR3, as DNA: TGTGCCAGCAGTGGGACTTTGGGTCAAGAGACCCAGTACTTC. V and J are TRBV5-6 and TRBJ2-5, with a weak D call TRBD2 (6 bases). The CDR3 consists of 14 residues. V was clipped by 5 bases and J by 2 bases, with 13 bases between them. CDR1 and CDR2 from the germline V gene are SGHDT and YYEEEE.

The CDR3 bases are TGTGCCACCAGCAGCCCAAGGAGGAACTCCTACGAGCAGTACTTC. It yields the protein CATSSPRRNSYEQYF. This chain uses TRBV19 with TRBJ2-7; maybe TRBD2 (5 bases). V was trimmed by 10 bases and J by 0 bases, leaving 19 bases between them. This CDR3 has 15 residues. Germline V gene lookup returns CDR1 LNHDA and CDR2 SQIVND (reference sequence).

The chain uses TRBV5-5 and TRBJ1-6; D unresolved. This CDR3 has 14 amino acids. V was cut by 2 bases and J by 7 bases, with 10 bases left in between. CDR1 and CDR2 (germline): SGHKS, YYEKEE (reference sequence). The CDR3: CASSFLQRNSPLHF. In nucleotides, the CDR3 is TGTGCCAGCAGCTTTTTACAGAGAAATTCACCCCTCCACTTT. Complete variable domain (other parts from reference TRBV5-5 and TRBJ1-6): DAGVTQSPTHLIKTRGQQVTLRCSPISGHKSVSWYQQVLGQGPQFIFQYYEKEERGRGNFPDRFSARQFPNYSSELNVNALLLGDSALYLCASSFLQRNSPLHFGNGTRLTVT.